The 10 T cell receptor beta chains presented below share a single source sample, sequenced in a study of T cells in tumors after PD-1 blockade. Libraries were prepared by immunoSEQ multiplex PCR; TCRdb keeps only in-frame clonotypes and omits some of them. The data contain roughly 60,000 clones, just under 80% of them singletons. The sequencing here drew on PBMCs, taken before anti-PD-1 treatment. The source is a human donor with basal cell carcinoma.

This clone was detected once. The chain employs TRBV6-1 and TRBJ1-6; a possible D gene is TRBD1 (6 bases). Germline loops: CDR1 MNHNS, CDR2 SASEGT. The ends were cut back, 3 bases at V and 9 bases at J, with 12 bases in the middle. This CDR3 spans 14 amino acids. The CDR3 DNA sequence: TGTGCCAGCAGTGAGCAGGGGACGCGTTCACCCCTCCACTTT. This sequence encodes CASSEQGTRSPLHF.

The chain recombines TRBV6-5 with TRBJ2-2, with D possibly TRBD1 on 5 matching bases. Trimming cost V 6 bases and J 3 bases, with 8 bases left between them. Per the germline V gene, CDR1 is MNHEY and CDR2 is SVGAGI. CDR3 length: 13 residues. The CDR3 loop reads CASRQGYTGELFF. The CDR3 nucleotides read TGTGCCAGCAGGCAGGGTTACACCGGGGAGCTGTTTTTT.

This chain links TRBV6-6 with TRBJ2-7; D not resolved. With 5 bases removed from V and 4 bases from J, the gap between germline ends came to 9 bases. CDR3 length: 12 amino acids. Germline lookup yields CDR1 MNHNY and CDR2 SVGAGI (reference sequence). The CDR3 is CASSPFSYEQYF. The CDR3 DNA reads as TGTGCCAGCAGTCCCTTCTCTTACGAGCAGTACTTC.

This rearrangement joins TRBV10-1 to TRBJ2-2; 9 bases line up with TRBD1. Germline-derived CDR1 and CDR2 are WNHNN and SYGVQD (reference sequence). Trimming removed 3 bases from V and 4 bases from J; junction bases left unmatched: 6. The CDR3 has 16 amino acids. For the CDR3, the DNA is TGCGCCAGCAGTGACTGGACAGGGGCCGGCACCGGGGAGCTGTTTTTT. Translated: CASSDWTGAGTGELFF.

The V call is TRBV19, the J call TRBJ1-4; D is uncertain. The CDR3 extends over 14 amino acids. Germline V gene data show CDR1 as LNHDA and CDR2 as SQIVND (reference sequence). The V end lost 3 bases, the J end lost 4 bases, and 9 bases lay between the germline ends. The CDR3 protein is CASSIGQVNEKLFF. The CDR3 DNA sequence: TGTGCCAGTAGTATTGGGCAGGTTAATGAAAAACTGTTTTTT. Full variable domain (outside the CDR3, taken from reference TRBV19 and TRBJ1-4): DGGITQSPKYLFRKEGQNVTLSCEQNLNHDAMYWYRQDPGQGLRLIYYSQIVNDFQKGDIAEGYSVSREKKESFPLTVTSAQKNPTAFYLCASSIGQVNEKLFFGSGTQLSVL.

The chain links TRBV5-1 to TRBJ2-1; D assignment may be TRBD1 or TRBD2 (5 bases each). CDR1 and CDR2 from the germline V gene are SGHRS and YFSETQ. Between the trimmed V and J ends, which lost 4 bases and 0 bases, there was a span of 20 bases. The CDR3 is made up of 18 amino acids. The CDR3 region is CASSLTYSGSSSYNEQFF. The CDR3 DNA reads TGCGCCAGCAGCCTTACATACTCAGGGAGTAGCTCCTACAATGAGCAGTTCTTC.

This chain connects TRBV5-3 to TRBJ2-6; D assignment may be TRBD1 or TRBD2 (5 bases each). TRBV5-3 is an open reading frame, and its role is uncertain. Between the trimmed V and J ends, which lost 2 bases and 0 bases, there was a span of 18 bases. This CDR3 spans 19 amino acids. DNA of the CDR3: TGTGCCAGAAGCTTATATCCTAGGGACCCAGGCTCTGGGGCCAACGTCCTGACTTTC. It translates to CARSLYPRDPGSGANVLTF.

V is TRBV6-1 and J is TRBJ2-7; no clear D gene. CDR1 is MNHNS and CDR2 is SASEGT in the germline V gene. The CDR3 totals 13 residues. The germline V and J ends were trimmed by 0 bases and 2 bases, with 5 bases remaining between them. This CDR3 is CASSEAWAYEQYF. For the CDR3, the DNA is TGTGCCAGCAGTGAAGCGTGGGCCTACGAGCAGTACTTC.

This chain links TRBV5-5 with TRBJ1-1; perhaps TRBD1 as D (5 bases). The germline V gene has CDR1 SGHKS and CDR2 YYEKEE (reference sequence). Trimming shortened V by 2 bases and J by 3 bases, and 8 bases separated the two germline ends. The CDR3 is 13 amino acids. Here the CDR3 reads CASSFTGDTEAFF. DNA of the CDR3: TGTGCCAGCAGCTTTACAGGAGACACTGAAGCTTTCTTT.

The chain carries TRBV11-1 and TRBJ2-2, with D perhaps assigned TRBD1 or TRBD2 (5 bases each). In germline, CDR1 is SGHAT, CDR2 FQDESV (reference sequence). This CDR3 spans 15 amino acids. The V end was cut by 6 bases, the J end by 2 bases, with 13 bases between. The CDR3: CASSRDRFNTGELFF. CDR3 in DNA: TGTGCCAGCAGTCGGGACCGATTTAACACCGGGGAGCTGTTTTTT.